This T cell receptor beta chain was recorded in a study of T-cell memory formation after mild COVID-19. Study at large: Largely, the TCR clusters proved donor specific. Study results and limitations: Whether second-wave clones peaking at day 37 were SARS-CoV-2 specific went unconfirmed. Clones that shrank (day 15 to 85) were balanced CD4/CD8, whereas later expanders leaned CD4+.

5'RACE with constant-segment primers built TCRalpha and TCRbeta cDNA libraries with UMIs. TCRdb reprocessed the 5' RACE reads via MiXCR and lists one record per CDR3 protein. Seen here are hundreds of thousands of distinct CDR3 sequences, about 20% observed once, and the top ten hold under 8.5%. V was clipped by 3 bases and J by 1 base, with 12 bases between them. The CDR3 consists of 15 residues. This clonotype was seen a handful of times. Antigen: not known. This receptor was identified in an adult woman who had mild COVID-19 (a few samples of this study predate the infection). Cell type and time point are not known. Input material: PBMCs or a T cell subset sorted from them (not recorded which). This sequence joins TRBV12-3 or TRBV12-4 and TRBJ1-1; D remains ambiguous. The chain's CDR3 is CASSFEVGWNTEAFF. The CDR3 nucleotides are TGTGCCAGCAGTTTTGAGGTAGGATGGAACACTGAAGCTTTCTTT.